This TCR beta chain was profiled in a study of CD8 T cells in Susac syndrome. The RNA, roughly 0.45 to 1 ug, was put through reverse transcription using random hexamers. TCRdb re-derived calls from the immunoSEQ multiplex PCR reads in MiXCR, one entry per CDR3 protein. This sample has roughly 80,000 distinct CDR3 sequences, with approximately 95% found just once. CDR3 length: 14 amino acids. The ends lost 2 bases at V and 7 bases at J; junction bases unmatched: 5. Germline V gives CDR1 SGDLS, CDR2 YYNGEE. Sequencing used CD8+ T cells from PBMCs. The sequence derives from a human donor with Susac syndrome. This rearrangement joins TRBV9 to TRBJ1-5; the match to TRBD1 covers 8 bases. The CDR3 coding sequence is TGTGCCAGCAGCGTCGGACAGGGAGTCCAGCCCCAGCATTTT. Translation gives CASSVGQGVQPQHF. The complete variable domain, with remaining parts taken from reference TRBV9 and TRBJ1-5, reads DSGVTQTPKHLITATGQRVTLRCSPRSGDLSVYWYQQSLDQGLQFLIQYYNGEERAKGNILERFSAQQFPDLHSELNLSSLELGDSALYFCASSVGQGVQPQHFGDGTRLSIL.